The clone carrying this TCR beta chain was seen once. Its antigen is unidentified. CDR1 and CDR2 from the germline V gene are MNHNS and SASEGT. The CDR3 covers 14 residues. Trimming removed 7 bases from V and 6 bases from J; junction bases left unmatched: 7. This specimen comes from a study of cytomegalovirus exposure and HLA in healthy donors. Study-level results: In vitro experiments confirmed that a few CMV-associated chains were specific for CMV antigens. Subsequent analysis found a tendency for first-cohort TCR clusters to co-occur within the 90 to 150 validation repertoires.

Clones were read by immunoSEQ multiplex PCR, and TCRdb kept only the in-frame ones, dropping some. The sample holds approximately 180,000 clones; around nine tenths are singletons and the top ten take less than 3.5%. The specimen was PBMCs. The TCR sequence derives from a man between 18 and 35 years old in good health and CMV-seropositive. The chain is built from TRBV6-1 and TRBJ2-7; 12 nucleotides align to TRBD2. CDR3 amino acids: CASTQTSGSREQYF. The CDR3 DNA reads TGTGCCAGCACACAGACTAGCGGGAGTCGCGAGCAGTACTTC.